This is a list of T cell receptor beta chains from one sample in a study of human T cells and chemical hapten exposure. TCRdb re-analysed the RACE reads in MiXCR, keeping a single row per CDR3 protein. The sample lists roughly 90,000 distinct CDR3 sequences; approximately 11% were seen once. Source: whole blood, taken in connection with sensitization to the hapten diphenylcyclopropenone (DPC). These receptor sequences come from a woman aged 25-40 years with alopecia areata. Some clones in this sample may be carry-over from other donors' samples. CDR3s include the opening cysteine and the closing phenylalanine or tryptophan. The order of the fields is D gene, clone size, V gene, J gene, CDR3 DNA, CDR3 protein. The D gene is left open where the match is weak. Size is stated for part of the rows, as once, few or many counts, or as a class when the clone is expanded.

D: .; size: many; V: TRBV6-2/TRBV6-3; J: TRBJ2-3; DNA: TGTGCCAGCAGTGGGGACGAGAGACTCACAGATACGCAGTATTTT; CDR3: CASSGDERLTDTQYF
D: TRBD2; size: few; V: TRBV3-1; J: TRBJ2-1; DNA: TGTGCCAGCAGCCAACAGTCCGGGACTACCCTTCTAGGTGAGCAGTTCTTC; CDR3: CASSQQSGTTLLGEQFF
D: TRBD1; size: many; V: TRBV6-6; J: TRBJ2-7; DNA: TGTGCCAGCAGTTCCGGGACAGGGTTTGTCGAGCAGTACTTC; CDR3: CASSSGTGFVEQYF
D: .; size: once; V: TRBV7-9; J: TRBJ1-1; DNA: TGTGCCAGCAGCCCCCCAGCTGGGCACACTGAAGCTTTCTTT; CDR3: CASSPPAGHTEAFF
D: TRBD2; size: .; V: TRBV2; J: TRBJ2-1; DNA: TGTGCCAGCCACAGCGGGGGGGCTCGAAATGAGCAGTTCTTC; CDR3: CASHSGGARNEQFF
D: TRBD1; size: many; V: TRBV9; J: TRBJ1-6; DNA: TGTGCCAGCAGCCCCCGAACCACAGGGGGCATGTCACCCCTCCACTTT; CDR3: CASSPRTTGGMSPLHF
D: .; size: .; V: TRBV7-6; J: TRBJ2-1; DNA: TGTGCCAGCAGCTACGGACTAACTAACAATGAGCAGTTCTTC; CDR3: CASSYGLTNNEQFF
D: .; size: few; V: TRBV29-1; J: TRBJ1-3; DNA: TGCAGCGTAGCTGATGACAGGCCAACTGGAAACACCATATATTTT; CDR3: CSVADDRPTGNTIYF
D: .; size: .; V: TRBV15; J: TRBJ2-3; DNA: TGTGCCACCAGCGACCACACAGATACGCAGTATTTT; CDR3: CATSDHTDTQYF
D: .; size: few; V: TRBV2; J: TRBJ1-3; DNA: TGTGCCAGCAGTGAAGAGGGTGTATATTTT; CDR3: CASSEEGVYF
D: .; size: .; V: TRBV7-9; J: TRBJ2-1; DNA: TGTGCCAGCAGCTTAGCGCAAGGTAGCCAGGGGGAGCAGTTCTTC; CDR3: CASSLAQGSQGEQFF
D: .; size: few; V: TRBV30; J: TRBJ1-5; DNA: TGTGCCTGGAGTCAGCAGATTGGCAATCAGCCCCAGCATTTT; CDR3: CAWSQQIGNQPQHF
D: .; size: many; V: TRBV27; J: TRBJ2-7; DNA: TGTGCCAGCAGTTTAACCGGGATCAACGAGCAGTACTTC; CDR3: CASSLTGINEQYF
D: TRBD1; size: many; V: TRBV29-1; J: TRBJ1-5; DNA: TGCAGCGCCCAATTAGGACAGGGGGACCAGCCCCAGCATTTT; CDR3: CSAQLGQGDQPQHF
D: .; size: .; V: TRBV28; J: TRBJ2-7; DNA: TGTGCCAGCAGTACCAAACAGGGTTGGTCCTACGAGCAGTACTTC; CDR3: CASSTKQGWSYEQYF
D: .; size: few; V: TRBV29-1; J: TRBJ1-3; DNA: TGCAGCGTCGAAAACCCTGGAAACACCATATATTTT; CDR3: CSVENPGNTIYF
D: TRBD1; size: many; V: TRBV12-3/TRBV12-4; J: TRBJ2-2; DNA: TGTGCCAGCAGTTTAGACCGGGACAGGGGGGCCGGGGAGCTGTTTTTT; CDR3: CASSLDRDRGAGELFF
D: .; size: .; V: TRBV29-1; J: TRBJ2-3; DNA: TGCAGCGTTGAGGACACAGATACGCAGTATTTT; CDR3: CSVEDTDTQYF
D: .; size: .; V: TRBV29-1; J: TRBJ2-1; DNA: TGCAGCGTGTCGACAAGTCTCGGGCCTTACAATGAGCAGTTCTTC; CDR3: CSVSTSLGPYNEQFF
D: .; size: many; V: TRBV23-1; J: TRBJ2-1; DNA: TGCGCCAGCAGTCCCCCCAGGAGGGGGGTAAGGTCCTACAATGAGCAGTTCTTC; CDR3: CASSPPRRGVRSYNEQFF
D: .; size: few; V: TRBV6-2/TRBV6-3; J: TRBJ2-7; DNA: TGTGCCAGCAGTTACTCGACGGCCTACGAGCAGTACTTC; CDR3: CASSYSTAYEQYF
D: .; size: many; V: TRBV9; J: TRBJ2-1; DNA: TGTGCCAGCAGCTCGCGCCGTTCTGAGCAGTTCTTC; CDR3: CASSSRRSEQFF
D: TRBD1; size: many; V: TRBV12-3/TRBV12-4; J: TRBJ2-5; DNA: TGTGCCAGCAGCCGGACAGGGTCCCGGGAGACCCAGTACTTC; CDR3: CASSRTGSRETQYF
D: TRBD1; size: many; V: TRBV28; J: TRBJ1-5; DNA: TGTGCCAGCAGTTTACCAGGGGGGGCTCAGCCCCAGCATTTT; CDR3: CASSLPGGAQPQHF
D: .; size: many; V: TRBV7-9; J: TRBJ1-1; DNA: TGTGCCAGCAGCTTACGCCGAGACAACACTGAAGCTTTCTTT; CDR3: CASSLRRDNTEAFF
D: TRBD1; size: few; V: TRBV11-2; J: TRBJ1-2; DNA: TGTGCCAGCAGTCCGGGACAGCGCTATGGCTACACCTTC; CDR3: CASSPGQRYGYTF
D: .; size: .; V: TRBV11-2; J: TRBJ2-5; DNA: TGTGCCAGCAGCTTAGGGGGGCTAACAGAGACCCAGTACTTC; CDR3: CASSLGGLTETQYF
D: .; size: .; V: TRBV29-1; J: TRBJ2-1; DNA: TGCAGCGTTGGGCGGGGCTACAATGAGCAGTTCTTC; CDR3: CSVGRGYNEQFF
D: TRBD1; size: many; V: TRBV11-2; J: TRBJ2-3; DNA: TGTGCCAGCAGCTTAGGCTCGGACAGGACCACAGATACGCAGTATTTT; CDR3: CASSLGSDRTTDTQYF
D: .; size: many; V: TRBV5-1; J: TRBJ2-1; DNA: TGCGCCAGCAGCCCTGAAACGTACAATGAGCAGTTCTTC; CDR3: CASSPETYNEQFF
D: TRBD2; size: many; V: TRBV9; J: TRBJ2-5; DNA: TGTGCCAGCAGCGCGAATCCCCCGGGGGGGACTAGCGGCGAGACCCAGTACTTC; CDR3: CASSANPPGGTSGETQYF
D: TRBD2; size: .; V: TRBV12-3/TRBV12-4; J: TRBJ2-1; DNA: TGTGCCAGCAGTTTACCATCTTGGACTAGCGGGATCAATGAGCAGTTCTTC; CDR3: CASSLPSWTSGINEQFF
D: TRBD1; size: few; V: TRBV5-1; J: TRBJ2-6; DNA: TGCGCCAGCAGCTTGGGAGCAGGGGGCACTGGGGCCAACGTCCTGACTTTC; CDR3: CASSLGAGGTGANVLTF
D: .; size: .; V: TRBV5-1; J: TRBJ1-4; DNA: TGCGCCAGCAGCGTAGGAATTAATGAAAAACTGTTTTTT; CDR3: CASSVGINEKLFF
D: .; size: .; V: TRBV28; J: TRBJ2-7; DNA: TGTGCCAGCATTCTTAGCGGATCCACCTACGAGCAGTACTTC; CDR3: CASILSGSTYEQYF
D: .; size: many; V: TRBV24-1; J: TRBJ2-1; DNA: TGTGCCACCAGTGACACTCCAGGGGAGAGTTCCTACAATGAGCAGTTCTTC; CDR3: CATSDTPGESSYNEQFF
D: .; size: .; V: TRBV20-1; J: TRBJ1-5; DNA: TGCAGTGCTACCGGGAACTCTCAGCCCCAGCATTTT; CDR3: CSATGNSQPQHF